This TCR beta chain originates from a study of T-cell memory formation after mild COVID-19. The wider study: Most TCR clusters belonged to a single donor.

This clonotype was recorded many times. Its specificity is not known. UMIs and sample barcodes were carried by the TCR alpha and TCR beta cDNA libraries that 5'RACE produced using constant-segment primers. From the 5' RACE reads, TCRdb called clonotypes with MiXCR, one entry per CDR3 protein. The sample lists under 110,000 distinct CDR3 sequences, over 15% seen once, with roughly 27% in the top ten. Study-wide findings and caveats: Contracting CD8+ clones were enriched in EMRA, CD4+ mainly in CM and EM. Among clones contracting day 15 to 85, CD4/CD8 was balanced, whereas later expanders leaned CD4+.

The sequence was collected from an adult woman who had mild COVID-19 (a few samples of this study predate the infection). Cell type and time point are not known. The sample taken for sequencing was PBMCs or a T cell subset sorted from them (not recorded which).

DNA for the CDR3: TGCGCCAGCAGCTTGGCCCAGTTAGGTGAGCAGTTCTTC. Amino acids: CASSLAQLGEQFF. The chain has TRBV5-1 and TRBJ2-1, with D hard to call. The V gene's germline CDR1 is SGHRS and CDR2 YFSETQ. The CDR3 spans 13 residues. The V end lost 0 bases, the J end lost 9 bases, and 10 bases lay between the germline ends.